A single sample is the source of the 27 T cell receptor beta chains below, sequenced in a study of T cells in pancreatic ductal adenocarcinoma. Only in-frame clones appear in the TCRdb table, and some are missing; sequencing was by immunoSEQ multiplex PCR. The table shows under 20,000 clones, with 88% occurring only once. Selected pancreatic ductal adenocarcinoma patients had undergone surgery without neoadjuvant therapy. Sequencing used PBMCs. The receptors here all came from a human donor with pancreatic ductal adenocarcinoma.

The rearrangement joins TRBV11-2 to TRBJ2-3; D remains ambiguous. The germline V and J ends were trimmed by 1 base and 0 bases, with 14 bases remaining between them. The CDR3 is 17 amino acids. Germline values: CDR1 SGHAT, CDR2 FQNNGV. The CDR3 is CASSLGVRRVSTDTQYF. As DNA, the CDR3 is TGTGCCAGCAGCTTAGGGGTCAGGCGAGTAAGCACAGATACGCAGTATTTT.

This clone was seen once. The genes are TRBV11-3 and TRBJ2-7, with D perhaps TRBD1 (5 bases). Trimming shortened V by 1 base and J by 3 bases, and 7 bases separated the two germline ends. Germline lookup yields CDR1 SGHNT and CDR2 YENEEA. The CDR3 is 13 residues long. The CDR3 DNA reads as TGTGCCAGCAGCTTAGCAGGGCACTACGAGCAGTACTTC. Its protein product is CASSLAGHYEQYF. Filled out from reference TRBV11-3 and TRBJ2-7, the complete variable domain reads EAGVVQSPRYKIIEKKQPVAFWCNPISGHNTLYWYLQNLGQGPELLIRYENEEAVDDSQLPKDRFSAERLKGVDSTLKIQPAELGDSAVYLCASSLAGHYEQYFGPGTRLTVT.

This clone was picked up a small number of times. V is TRBV19 and J is TRBJ1-3; TRBD1 matches at 8 bases. The CDR3 runs 14 residues. V was clipped by 10 bases and J by 2 bases; unmatched bases: 7. CDR1 and CDR2 from the germline V gene are LNHDA and SQIVND (reference sequence). CDR3 DNA sequence: TGTGCCACGGACAGGGCAGGCCCTGGAAACACCATATATTTT. Protein: CATDRAGPGNTIYF.

By its share, this clone is medium-sized. The chain combines TRBV7-6 with TRBJ2-7; 10 bases are shared with TRBD2. CDR3 length: 15 amino acids. V was clipped by 5 bases and J by 3 bases; unmatched bases: 7. The V gene's germline CDR1 is SGHVS and CDR2 FNYEAQ. The CDR3 is CASSPGLAEIYEQYF. The CDR3 nucleotides are TGTGCCAGCAGCCCAGGACTAGCGGAGATCTACGAGCAGTACTTC.

CDR3 in amino acids: CASSVTGTGGEKLFF. CDR3 coding DNA: TGTGCCAGCAGCGTAACCGGGACAGGGGGTGAAAAACTGTTTTTT. The J gene is TRBJ1-4, the V gene TRBV7-9, with 11 bases matching TRBD1. The germline CDR1 and CDR2 sequences are SEHNR and FQNEAQ (reference sequence). The CDR3 spans 15 residues. V was clipped by 5 bases and J by 7 bases; unmatched bases: 6.

This clone is a singleton in its sample. The V call is TRBV4-3, the J call TRBJ2-2; D might be TRBD1 (6 bases). CDR1 and CDR2 from the germline V gene are LGHNA and YSLEER. CDR3 length: 20 residues. V was trimmed by 4 bases and J by 3 bases, leaving 27 bases between them. The CDR3 region is CASSRTLWAGVLRDTGELFF. The DNA for the CDR3 is TGCGCCAGCAGCCGGACCTTATGGGCAGGGGTCCTACGAGACACCGGGGAGCTGTTTTTT.

The chain recombines TRBV2 with TRBJ2-7; D possibly corresponds to TRBD2 (6 bases). The V and J ends lost 8 bases and 0 bases respectively, with 11 bases between them. In germline, CDR1 is SNHLY, CDR2 FYNNEI. The CDR3 totals 13 residues. The CDR3 nucleotides are TGTGCCAGCCAACGGGGGAGCTCCTACGAGCAGTACTTC. It translates to CASQRGSSYEQYF.

This chain links TRBV19 with TRBJ1-1; tentative D call: TRBD1 (6 bases). The CDR3 runs to 13 residues. Looked up from germline, CDR1 is LNHDA and CDR2 is SQIVND (reference sequence). V lost 7 bases to trimming and J lost 0 bases, with 9 bases between them. The CDR3 coding sequence is TGTGCCAGTATGGACAGTTTGAACACTGAAGCTTTCTTT. As protein: CASMDSLNTEAFF. The whole variable domain, remainder taken from reference TRBV19 and TRBJ1-1, is DGGITQSPKYLFRKEGQNVTLSCEQNLNHDAMYWYRQDPGQGLRLIYYSQIVNDFQKGDIAEGYSVSREKKESFPLTVTSAQKNPTAFYLCASMDSLNTEAFFGQGTRLTVV.

J is TRBJ2-7 and V is TRBV5-1; possible D gene TRBD1, 5 bases. This CDR3 has 14 residues. V lost 3 bases and J 11 bases, leaving 21 bases between the germline ends. The germline CDR1 and CDR2 sequences are SGHRS and YFSETQ. The CDR3 reads CASSSDLSGLQEYF. CDR3 sequence (DNA): TGCGCCAGCAGCTCCGACCTCTCAGGGTTGCAGGAGTACTTC.

The rearrangement uses TRBV4-3 and TRBJ1-2, with TRBD1 identical over 8 bases. The CDR3 consists of 16 residues. The germline CDR1 and CDR2 sequences are LGHNA and YSLEER. V gave up 0 bases and J gave up 1 base; unmatched junction bases: 4. The CDR3 DNA is TGCGCCAGCAGCCAAGAAGTCACAGGGGGTAACTATGGCTACACCTTC. As protein: CASSQEVTGGNYGYTF.

The chain links TRBV30 to TRBJ2-1, with 11 bases identical to TRBD1. There are 15 residues in the CDR3. After removal of 0 bases from V and 8 bases from J, the junction contained 6 bases not matched to a gene. The germline V gene has CDR1 GTSNPN and CDR2 SVGIG (reference sequence). The CDR3 region is CAWSVLGQGADEQFF. The DNA for the CDR3 is TGTGCCTGGAGTGTATTAGGACAGGGGGCTGATGAGCAGTTCTTC.

The chain uses TRBV29-1 and TRBJ2-3, with D possibly TRBD1 on 6 matching bases. Germline loops: CDR1 SQVTM, CDR2 ANQGSEA. V lost 4 bases to trimming and J lost 0 bases, with 8 bases between them. This CDR3 spans 13 amino acids. The CDR3 loop is CSVGGHSTDTQYF. The CDR3 coding sequence is TGCAGCGTTGGGGGGCATAGCACAGATACGCAGTATTTT.

This chain uses TRBV28 with TRBJ2-2, with 9 positions matching TRBD1. Germline CDR1 and CDR2: MDHEN and SYDVKM. CDR3 size: 15 residues. The V gene end was trimmed by 6 bases and the J gene end by 5 bases; junction bases not matched to a gene: 7. The DNA of the CDR3 is TGTGCCAGCAGGCATCCGGGACAGGGTACCGGGGAGCTGTTTTTT. Translation gives CASRHPGQGTGELFF. The full variable domain, completed using reference TRBV28 and TRBJ2-2, is DVKVTQSSRYLVKRTGEKVFLECVQDMDHENMFWYRQDPGLGLRLIYFSYDVKMKEKGDIPEGYSVSREKKERFSLILESASTNQTSMYLCASRHPGQGTGELFFGEGSRLTVL.

This clone was seen only once. V is TRBV29-1 and J is TRBJ2-1, with D tentatively TRBD2 (7 bases). Germline V gene sequence: CDR1 SQVTM, CDR2 ANQGSEA. Trimming cost V 3 bases and J 5 bases, with 14 bases left between them. This CDR3 is 14 amino acids long. CDR3 sequence: CSVDYAGADNEQFF. The CDR3 nucleotides read TGCAGCGTTGACTACGCGGGGGCCGACAATGAGCAGTTCTTC.

In nucleotides, the CDR3 is TGTGCCAGCAGCCTACGACAGGGAAGCTCTGAAGCTTTCTTT. Protein: CASSLRQGSSEAFF. The V call is TRBV7-2, the J call TRBJ1-1; 7 nucleotides align to TRBD1. Germline V lookup: CDR1 SGHTA, CDR2 FQGNSA. The CDR3 has 14 residues. Trimming cost V 5 bases and J 6 bases; bases outside gene matches: 9.

J is TRBJ1-5 and V is TRBV6-1; weak D call: TRBD1 (5 bases). The CDR3 length is 13 residues. V lost 6 bases and J lost 1, with 7 bases in between. The germline V gene encodes CDR1 MNHNS and CDR2 SASEGT. CDR3 bases: TGTGCCAGCAGCAGGGAAAGCAATCAGCCCCAGCATTTT. Translation gives CASSRESNQPQHF.

The chain has TRBV7-9 and TRBJ2-5, with D maybe TRBD1 (6 bases). The V and J ends lost 1 base and 2 bases respectively, with 11 bases between them. The CDR3 loop spans 15 amino acids. Germline V lookup: CDR1 SEHNR, CDR2 FQNEAQ (reference sequence). CDR3 loop: CASSLGSGAQETQYF. In nucleotides, the CDR3 is TGTGCCAGCAGCTTAGGGTCAGGGGCGCAAGAGACCCAGTACTTC.

CDR3 in amino acids: CASSLERAGNTIYF. The CDR3 DNA follows: TGTGCCAGCAGTTTAGAAAGAGCTGGAAACACCATATATTTT. The V gene is TRBV28, the J gene TRBJ1-3; D call uncertain. Per the germline V gene, CDR1 is MDHEN and CDR2 is SYDVKM. V gave up 2 bases and J gave up 2 bases, with 7 bases separating them. This CDR3 is built from 14 residues.

The chain joins TRBV11-1 to TRBJ2-7; the match to TRBD2 covers 11 bases. The length of the CDR3 is 16 residues. Trimming at V came to 4 bases and at J to 2 bases, leaving 7 bases not matched to a gene. Looked up from germline, CDR1 is SGHAT and CDR2 is FQDESV (reference sequence). DNA for the CDR3: TGTGCCAGCAGCTCAACACTAGCGGGGGCCGCCTACGAGCAGTACTTC. This encodes CASSSTLAGAAYEQYF.

The V call is TRBV28, the J call TRBJ1-6; TRBD1 might be the D (5 bases). V was trimmed by 7 bases and J by 11 bases, leaving 15 bases between them. CDR1 is MDHEN and CDR2 is SYDVKM in the germline V gene. This CDR3 is 13 amino acids long. CDR3 coding DNA: TGTGCCAGCACCAAGAGCCGGGGGACACCCCTCCACTTT. It codes for CASTKSRGTPLHF.

The chain couples TRBV5-5 to TRBJ2-7; tentative D call: TRBD1 (6 bases). Per germline, CDR1 SGHKS and CDR2 YYEKEE (reference sequence). The V end was cut by 0 bases, the J end by 0 bases, with 10 bases between. The CDR3 length is 15 residues. The CDR3 nucleotides read TGTGCCAGCAGCTTGGCCTCGGACAGCTCCTACGAGCAGTACTTC. Encoded protein: CASSLASDSSYEQYF.

The chain carries TRBV7-2 and TRBJ1-6; 12 bases fit TRBD1. This CDR3 region has 15 residues. Germline V gives CDR1 SGHTA, CDR2 FQGNSA. The junction had 4 bases not matched to a gene; V was cut back by 3 bases and J by 10 bases. CDR3: CASSFPGQGASPLHF. The CDR3 nucleotides read TGTGCCAGCAGCTTTCCGGGACAGGGGGCCTCACCCCTCCACTTT.

The gene calls are TRBV7-6 and TRBJ1-5; no definite D call. Germline CDR1 reads SGHVS; CDR2 reads FNYEAQ. V was trimmed by 5 bases and J by 6 bases, leaving 14 bases between them. The CDR3 has 14 amino acids. The CDR3 sequence: CASSPQEGGQPQHF. The DNA of the CDR3 is TGTGCCAGCAGCCCCCAGGAGGGAGGTCAGCCCCAGCATTTT.

This clone was observed a single time. This chain links TRBV11-2 with TRBJ2-7, with a weak D call TRBD2 (6 bases). V was pared by 6 bases and J by 0 bases, with 18 bases between. There are 16 residues in the CDR3. CDR1 SGHAT and CDR2 FQNNGV come from the germline V gene. Here the CDR3 DNA reads TGTGCCAGCAGGATGGCGGGACGGCGTCTCTCCTACGAGCAGTACTTC. It yields the protein CASRMAGRRLSYEQYF.

V is TRBV27 and J is TRBJ1-2, with 10 positions matching TRBD1. CDR1 is MNHEY and CDR2 is SMNVEV in the germline V gene (reference sequence). With 7 bases clipped from V and 8 bases from J, the junction kept 16 bases outside the gene matches. The CDR3 spans 16 residues. The chain's CDR3 is CASTLIGGQGIGGYTF. CDR3 nucleotides: TGTGCCAGCACTCTCATCGGGGGACAGGGGATAGGAGGCTACACCTTC.

The chain employs TRBV5-1 and TRBJ2-1, with TRBD1 matching over 10 bases. Losses at the gene ends were 6 bases for V and 8 bases for J; bases not matched to a gene: 14. Germline CDR1 SGHRS, CDR2 YFSETQ. This CDR3 is built from 16 residues. CDR3 region: CASTFTRTGGNYEQFF. CDR3 DNA: TGCGCCAGCACCTTTACCCGGACAGGGGGGAACTATGAGCAGTTCTTC.

J is TRBJ1-1 and V is TRBV2; D is unclear. The CDR3 is 16 amino acids. Germline V CDR1 and CDR2: SNHLY, FYNNEI. Trimming left V 2 bases short and J 0 bases short, with 13 bases between. CDR3 protein: CASSESGLIMNTEAFF. Written as DNA, the CDR3 is TGTGCCAGCAGTGAATCGGGTCTAATTATGAACACTGAAGCTTTCTTT.